This T cell receptor (beta chain) was captured by sequencing in a study of blood T cells in healthy people across ages. Through a sample-barcoded 5' primer and a J-beta primer mix, a second PCR was run for about 6 to 11 cycles. TCRdb passed the 5' RACE reads through MiXCR, listing each CDR3 protein once. The sample contains 850,000 to 1,000,000 distinct CDR3 sequences, 48% of which appear only once. Regarding the study as a whole: Diversity estimates drawn from one million T cells were deemed underestimates. It was not possible, with unsorted PBMCs, to conclusively compare naive and antigen-experienced cells.

Germline CDR1 is SGHRS and CDR2 is YFSETQ. Unmatched junction bases numbered 2, after V lost 0 bases and J lost 5 bases. This CDR3 region has 14 residues. Each of the donors had around 10 milliliters of peripheral blood drawn into EDTA-treated Vacutainer tubes. Every sample yielded at least 6.5 million isolated PBMCs. Ten or more counts support this clonotype. Antigen specificity is unknown. This TCR was sampled from a man aged 25 to 40 in good health. The chain carries TRBV5-1 and TRBJ2-7; 10 bases match TRBD1. Specimen: blood. Written as DNA, the CDR3 is TGCGCCAGCAGCTTGGGACAGGGGGCAAACGAGCAGTACTTC. Protein: CASSLGQGANEQYF.